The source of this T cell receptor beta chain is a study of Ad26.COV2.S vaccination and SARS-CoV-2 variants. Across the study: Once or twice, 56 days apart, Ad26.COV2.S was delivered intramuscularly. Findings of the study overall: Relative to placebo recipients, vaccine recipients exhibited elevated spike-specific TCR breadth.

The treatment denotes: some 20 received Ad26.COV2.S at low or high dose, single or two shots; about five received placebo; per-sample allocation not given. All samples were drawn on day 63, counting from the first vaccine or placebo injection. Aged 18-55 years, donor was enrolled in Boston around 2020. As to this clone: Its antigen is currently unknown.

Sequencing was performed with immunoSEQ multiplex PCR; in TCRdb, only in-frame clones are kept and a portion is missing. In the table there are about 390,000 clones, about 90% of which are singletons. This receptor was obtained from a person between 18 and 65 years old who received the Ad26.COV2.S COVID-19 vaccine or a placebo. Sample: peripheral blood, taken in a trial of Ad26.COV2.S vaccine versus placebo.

CDR3 in DNA: TGTGCCAGCAGCTTAGAGGGGGTGAAGGGTCCTAATGAAAAACTGTTTTTT. It specifies CASSLEGVKGPNEKLFF. The genes are TRBV7-2 and TRBJ1-4; a weak D match, TRBD1 (6 bases). CDR3 length: 17 residues. Germline loops: CDR1 SGHTA, CDR2 FQGNSA. Trimming left V 1 base short and J 3 bases short, with 15 bases between.